The clone carrying this T cell receptor beta chain was detected only once. Its target is unknown. Germline V gene lookup returns CDR1 MDHEN and CDR2 SYDVKM. The CDR3 covers 14 residues. The V segment lost 4 bases and the J segment 6 bases; nucleotides outside the gene matches: 6. Data came from immunoSEQ multiplex PCR; TCRdb stores just in-frame clones and leaves some out. The table has 20,000 to 30,000 clones, 85% to 95% seen once. This specimen belongs to a study of graft-versus-host responses after intestinal transplantation. Background on the study: Tacrolimus plus steroids were given to all recipients for approximately 3 years, preceded by anti-thymocyte globulin induction.

Findings and caveats of the study: Marrow from the recipient contained GvH clones, some of which had appeared first in ileum or blood.

This TCR was recovered from a human patient who received an intestinal transplant, so some T cells may come from the graft donor. Sample: PBMCs, taken around 38 days after intestinal transplant. The chain uses TRBV28 and TRBJ2-1; 7 bases match TRBD2. The CDR3 region is CASSSASGINEQFF. For the CDR3, the DNA is TGTGCCAGCAGTTCCGCCAGCGGGATCAATGAGCAGTTCTTC.